This TCR beta chain comes out of a study of shared clonotypes between healthy human individuals. Study-level points and caveats: Depth of sequencing was expected to influence donor clonotype sharing. Represented genetic and exposure-history diversity was restricted by having few donors. Large sequencing depth failed to make sorted-subset sequencing complete, rarefaction showed.

CDR1 SGHRS and CDR2 YFSETQ come from the germline V gene. The CDR3 is 14 amino acids. After removal of 4 bases from V and 9 bases from J, the junction contained 6 bases not matched to a gene. Here immunoSEQ multiplex PCR was the method, and the copy in TCRdb shows in-frame clones only, minus some. This table holds around 2.5 million clones, more than 85% found once. Comments on this clone: The target antigen is unknown.

Sequencing input: naive CD4+ T cells from PBMCs. Regarding subset: CD45RA+ positively selected. The TCR comes from a man in his late teens or twenties in good health. Some clones in this sample may be carry-over from other donors' samples. V and J are TRBV5-1 and TRBJ2-1; 11 nucleotides line up with TRBD1. CDR3 loop: CASSHRDRGGEQFF. The CDR3, as DNA: TGCGCCAGCAGCCACCGGGACAGGGGGGGTGAGCAGTTCTTC.